These 23 T cell receptor beta chains came from one sample sequenced in a study of beta chain features in type 1 diabetes. Whole-study results and caveats: The study found moderately but significantly shorter TCRB CDR3s in all four CD4+ subsets of Type 1 diabetes patients.

Isolated RNA was reverse transcribed in full, so expressed TCRB transcripts were sequenced. TCRdb's table, derived via immunoSEQ multiplex PCR, lists solely in-frame clones and lacks some. The table has about 370,000 clones, over 8.5% seen once. For these TCRs, the target antigens are not known. The sequenced material came from central memory CD4+ T cells from blood. Receptors were obtained from a man aged 25 to 40 with type 1 diabetes.

This chain uses TRBV14 with TRBJ1-4; D ambiguous. V was shortened by 1 base and J by 7 bases, with 13 bases between the two germline ends. CDR1 is SGHDN and CDR2 is FVKESK in the germline V gene. The CDR3 covers 15 residues. The CDR3 sequence: CASSQGGSTGEKLFF. CDR3 coding DNA: TGTGCCAGCAGCCAAGGGGGATCCACGGGTGAAAAACTGTTTTTT. The full variable domain, in which reference TRBV14 and TRBJ1-4 provide the parts outside the CDR3, is EAGVTQFPSHSVIEKGQTVTLRCDPISGHDNLYWYRRVMGKEIKFLLHFVKESKQDESGMPNNRFLAERTGGTYSTLKVQPAELEDSGVYFCASSQGGSTGEKLFFGSGTQLSVL.

V gene TRBV11-2 combines with J gene TRBJ2-7; tentative D call: TRBD1 (6 bases). From germline, CDR1 is SGHAT and CDR2 FQNNGV. V dropped 1 base and J dropped 2 bases, with 12 bases sitting between them. The CDR3 is 15 amino acids. CDR3 DNA: TGTGCCAGCAGCTTAGTTTTACAGGGACCCTACGAGCAGTACTTC. It encodes CASSLVLQGPYEQYF.

The chain employs TRBV7-2 and TRBJ2-3; D may be TRBD1 (6 bases). This CDR3 has 13 residues. Germline V lookup: CDR1 SGHTA, CDR2 FQGNSA. Trimming took off 5 bases at V and 4 bases at J, with 10 bases between the two ends. The DNA for the CDR3 is TGTGCCAGCAGCCCCGGACAGCCAGATACGCAGTATTTT. This gives the protein CASSPGQPDTQYF.

This clone was counted only a few times. Here the CDR3 DNA reads TGTGCCAGCAGCCAAGATGCGCACAGGGTAGCGAGCAATGAGCAGTTCTTC. Its protein product is CASSQDAHRVASNEQFF. The V call is TRBV4-2, the J call TRBJ2-1, with D maybe TRBD1 (6 bases). The V gene lost 0 bases and the J gene lost 6 bases, with 18 bases spanning the gap. CDR1 is LGHNA, CDR2 YNFKEQ, per germline. The CDR3 has 17 residues.

This clone was counted only a few times. The sample carries other DNA sequences with the same CDR3. The chain uses TRBV6-5 and TRBJ2-2; perhaps TRBD2 as D (6 bases). The CDR3 consists of 15 residues. V was cut by 1 base and J by 0 bases, with 6 bases left in between. From germline, CDR1 is MNHEY and CDR2 SVGAGI. CDR3 coding DNA: TGTGCCAGCAGTTACTGGGGGGCGAACACCGGGGAGCTGTTTTTT. Residues: CASSYWGANTGELFF.

The CDR3 DNA reads as TGTGCCAGCAGCCCCTCTCACTTCCGGGAGCTGTTTTTT. Protein: CASSPSHFRELFF. V is TRBV7-3 and J is TRBJ2-2; D call uncertain. Trimming removed 5 bases from V and 9 bases from J, with 13 bases in between. Germline CDR1 is SGHTA and CDR2 is FQGTGA. CDR3 length equals 13 residues.

This clone was seen a few times. The rearrangement uses TRBV5-1 and TRBJ2-7; D is unclear. The CDR3 totals 13 residues. Germline V CDR1 and CDR2: SGHRS, YFSETQ. With 0 bases removed from V and 2 bases from J, the gap between germline ends came to 6 bases. This CDR3 is CASSLAGPYEQYF. CDR3 nucleotide sequence: TGCGCCAGCAGCTTGGCTGGACCCTACGAGCAGTACTTC.

The rearrangement uses TRBV9 and TRBJ1-5; D is uncertain. CDR3 length: 12 amino acids. Trimming left V 0 bases short and J 15 bases short, with 13 bases between. The germline V gene encodes CDR1 SGDLS and CDR2 YYNGEE. The CDR3 is CASSVGLLGWHF. The CDR3 DNA reads TGTGCCAGCAGCGTAGGGTTACTGGGGTGGCATTTT. The full variable domain, rest sourced from reference TRBV9 and TRBJ1-5, is DSGVTQTPKHLITATGQRVTLRCSPRSGDLSVYWYQQSLDQGLQFLIQYYNGEERAKGNILERFSAQQFPDLHSELNLSSLELGDSALYFCASSVGLLGWHFGDGTRLSIL.

This clone showed up just a few times. This sequence joins TRBV4-2 and TRBJ2-2, with 9 bases identical to TRBD2. This CDR3 has 17 amino acids. With V trimmed by 4 bases and J by 2 bases, 8 bases remained unmatched. The germline CDR1 and CDR2 sequences are LGHNA and YNFKEQ. The CDR3 nucleotides are TGTGCCAGCAGCCTAAGCCCTAGCGGGGATAACACCGGGGAGCTGTTTTTT. Its translation: CASSLSPSGDNTGELFF.

The V call is TRBV25-1, the J call TRBJ1-3; 7 positions agree with TRBD1. Trimming took 7 bases from V and 0 from J; bases not matched to a gene: 9. This CDR3 contains 16 residues. Germline lookup yields CDR1 MGHDK and CDR2 SYGVNS. The CDR3 loop is CASTPTGDRSGNTIYF. CDR3 sequence (DNA): TGTGCCAGCACCCCTACAGGGGATCGCTCTGGAAACACCATATATTTT.

This clone turned up a few times. At the DNA level, this CDR3 is encoded by other sequences in the same sample as well. The rearrangement links TRBV28 to TRBJ1-5; possible D gene TRBD1, 6 bases. Germline V CDR1 and CDR2: MDHEN, SYDVKM. CDR3 length: 12 amino acids. V lost 8 bases and J lost 7, with 12 bases in between. The chain's CDR3 is CASSRGGQPQHF. CDR3 in DNA: TGTGCCAGCTCCCGGGGGGGCCAGCCCCAGCATTTT.

V is TRBV11-2 and J is TRBJ1-5; the match to TRBD1 covers 8 bases. The CDR3 has 14 residues. Losses at the gene ends were 4 bases for V and 7 bases for J; bases not matched to a gene: 6. Looked up from germline, CDR1 is SGHAT and CDR2 is FQNNGV. The CDR3 spells CASSYGQGDQPQHF. The CDR3 region has the DNA TGTGCCAGCAGCTACGGACAGGGCGACCAGCCCCAGCATTTT.

The chain recombines TRBV15 with TRBJ1-4; TRBD1 matches 8 bases. Germline V gene sequence: CDR1 LNHNV, CDR2 YYDKDF (reference sequence). Trimming removed 1 base from V and 10 bases from J; junction bases left unmatched: 11. The CDR3 runs 16 residues. The CDR3 DNA is TGTGCCACCAGCAGAGGCCGGACAGGGAATAGTGGAAAACTGTTTTTT. Encoded protein: CATSRGRTGNSGKLFF.

The rearrangement uses TRBV18 and TRBJ1-1; D call uncertain. CDR3 length: 13 amino acids. With 6 bases removed from V and 1 base from J, the gap between germline ends came to 9 bases. Germline loops: CDR1 KGHSH, CDR2 LQKENI. This CDR3 is CASSKLENTEAFF. CDR3 in DNA: TGTGCCAGCTCGAAACTTGAGAACACTGAAGCTTTCTTT.

The chain is built from TRBV19 and TRBJ1-1; no definite D call. The CDR3 consists of 14 residues. The V gene lost 3 bases and the J gene lost 7 bases, with 15 bases spanning the gap. Germline V gene lookup returns CDR1 LNHDA and CDR2 SQIVND (reference sequence). Written as DNA, the CDR3 is TGTGCCAGTAGTATCTGGCAGGCGGCGAGTGAAGCTTTCTTT. This translates into CASSIWQAASEAFF.

This chain connects TRBV6-1 to TRBJ2-7; D not resolved. This CDR3 has 13 amino acids. The V end was cut by 5 bases, the J end by 7 bases, with 15 bases between. Germline V gene sequence: CDR1 MNHNS, CDR2 SASEGT. The chain's CDR3 is CASSRTPFEEQYF. The CDR3 DNA reads as TGTGCCAGCAGTAGGACGCCGTTCGAGGAGCAGTACTTC.

The CDR3 nucleotides are TGTGCCAGCAGTCTAACCGGGACGGGGGAAGCTTTCTTT. It specifies CASSLTGTGEAFF. The V gene is TRBV6-5, the J gene TRBJ1-1; D might be TRBD1 (5 bases). The germline CDR1 and CDR2 sequences are MNHEY and SVGAGI. The CDR3 has 13 residues. With 5 bases removed from V and 8 bases from J, the gap between germline ends came to 15 bases.

This chain joins TRBV27 and TRBJ2-2, with 7 nucleotides matching TRBD2. Losses at the gene ends were 1 base for V and 1 base for J; bases not matched to a gene: 15. This CDR3 has 20 residues. Germline CDR1 is MNHEY and CDR2 is SMNVEV (reference sequence). The CDR3 loop is CASSLWFPGGRSGNTGELFF. Here the CDR3 DNA reads TGTGCCAGCAGTTTATGGTTCCCGGGAGGACGATCTGGGAACACCGGGGAGCTGTTTTTT.

This clone occurred a few times. Here the CDR3 reads CATSRDREYANEQFF. The CDR3 DNA reads TGTGCCACCAGCAGAGACAGGGAATATGCCAATGAGCAGTTCTTC. The chain employs TRBV15 and TRBJ2-1, with D tentatively TRBD1 (5 bases). This CDR3 is 15 amino acids long. Germline CDR1 is LNHNV and CDR2 is YYDKDF (reference sequence). The V and J ends lost 0 bases and 6 bases respectively, with 12 bases between them.

This clone was counted ten times or more. The chain carries TRBV10-2 and TRBJ2-2, with unresolved D. CDR3 size: 16 residues. CDR1 WSHSY and CDR2 SAAADI come from the germline V gene. Deletions cut 4 bases from V and 0 bases from J, with 12 bases between. Here the CDR3 reads CASSGVRNTNTGELFF. The CDR3 nucleotides are TGCGCCAGCAGTGGGGTAAGAAACACGAACACCGGGGAGCTGTTTTTT.

This clone has more than one count but fewer than ten. One base away lies a much larger clone, so this may be a sequencing read error. The chain joins TRBV9 to TRBJ2-2, with D possibly matching TRBD2 (6 bases). CDR3 size: 16 residues. Trimming left V 0 bases short and J 1 base short, with 10 bases between. Germline V gene lookup returns CDR1 SGDLS and CDR2 YYNGEE. CDR3 sequence (DNA): TGTGCCAGCAGCGTAGGTGTTAGCGGGAACACCGGGGAGCTGTTTTTT. Translated: CASSVGVSGNTGELFF.

In DNA form, the CDR3 reads TGCAGCGTTGATTTTCAGGGTACGAGGTATGGCTACACCTTC. Protein product: CSVDFQGTRYGYTF. This chain links TRBV29-1 with TRBJ1-2; possible D gene TRBD1, 5 bases. V was pared by 3 bases and J by 5 bases, with 16 bases between. The germline V gene has CDR1 SQVTM and CDR2 ANQGSEA. CDR3 size: 14 residues.

The chain joins TRBV21-1 to TRBJ2-3; TRBD2, the table's D call, was not compared with the DNA. TRBV21-1 is a documented pseudogene. CDR3 length equals 19 residues. The CDR3 reads CASSGQGETSGAGGDTQYF. Written as DNA, the CDR3 is TGTGCCAGCAGCGGACAGGGGGAGACTAGCGGGGCAGGCGGAGATACGCAGTATTTT.